Listed below are T cell receptor beta chains from one sample, sequenced in a study of OX40 agonist ivuxolimab in advanced cancers. Data came from immunoSEQ multiplex PCR; TCRdb stores just in-frame clones and leaves some out. Here the sample spans about 61,000 clones, 92% being singletons. The starting material was CD4+ or CD8+ T cells sorted from blood, obtained in a trial of the OX40 agonist ivuxolimab. All receptors come from an adult with an advanced solid tumor such as melanoma, head and neck, liver or kidney cancer. Both conserved end residues are part of each CDR3. D genes are given only for firm matches. Only some rows state a clone size, as once, few, many or a class for expanded clones.

v_call	j_call	clone_size	d_call	cdr3_aa	cdr3_nt
TRBV4-1	TRBJ2-7	-	-	CASSQVAPNEQYF	TGCGCCAGCAGCCAAGTGGCACCTAACGAGCAGTACTTC
TRBV29-1	TRBJ1-3	-	-	CSVGSAESGNTIYF	TGCAGCGTTGGATCCGCGGAGTCTGGAAACACCATATATTTT
TRBV27	TRBJ1-5	-	TRBD1	CASKGQGGQPQHF	TGTGCCAGCAAAGGACAGGGGGGTCAGCCCCAGCATTTT
TRBV7-9	TRBJ2-1	-	-	CASSREGTYNEQFF	TGTGCCAGCAGCCGAGAGGGGACCTACAATGAGCAGTTCTTC
TRBV9	TRBJ2-5	-	TRBD2	CASSLGSGTQETQYF	TGTGCCAGCAGTTTGGGTAGCGGGACCCAAGAGACCCAGTACTTC
TRBV4-2	TRBJ1-5	-	-	CASSQEHTYRALIQPQHF	TGTGCCAGCAGCCAAGAACATACATACAGGGCATTAATACAGCCCCAGCATTTT
TRBV4-3	TRBJ1-2	-	-	CASSQDVPYYGYTF	TGCGCCAGCAGCCAAGATGTTCCATACTATGGCTACACCTTC
TRBV27	TRBJ1-2	-	-	CASSSDSYGYTF	TGTGCCAGCAGTTCGGACAGTTATGGCTACACCTTC
TRBV19	TRBJ1-1	-	-	CASSQEPWDTEAFF	TGTGCCAGTAGTCAGGAGCCCTGGGACACTGAAGCTTTCTTT
TRBV28	TRBJ1-5	-	TRBD1	CASSFDRVRWQPQHF	TGTGCCAGCAGTTTCGACAGGGTGCGATGGCAGCCCCAGCATTTT
TRBV10-3	TRBJ1-2	-	TRBD1	CAIRGQGAYGYTF	TGTGCCATCAGAGGACAGGGGGCCTATGGCTACACCTTC
TRBV10-3	TRBJ2-3	-	-	CAISDGADTQYF	TGTGCCATCAGTGACGGCGCAGATACGCAGTATTTT
TRBV14	TRBJ2-3	-	TRBD2	CASSPGTMQNTQYF	TGTGCCAGCAGCCCCGGGACTATGCAGAATACGCAGTATTTT
TRBV6-6	TRBJ2-7	-	-	CASSYGNSYEQYF	TGTGCCAGCAGTTATGGGAACTCCTACGAGCAGTACTTC
TRBV4-1	TRBJ2-2	-	-	CASSQVIGELFF	TGCGCCAGCAGCCAAGTCATCGGGGAGCTGTTTTTT
TRBV6-1	TRBJ1-6	-	TRBD1	CASSEWVTGTVSSYNSPLHF	TGTGCCAGTAGTGAATGGGTGACGGGGACAGTGAGCTCCTATAATTCACCCCTCCACTTT
TRBV5-6	TRBJ1-1	few	TRBD1	CASIKFPGQPNTEAFF	TGTGCCAGCATCAAATTCCCGGGACAGCCGAACACTGAAGCTTTCTTT
TRBV4-2	TRBJ1-1	-	-	CASSWTVKGTEAFF	TGTGCCAGCAGCTGGACAGTGAAGGGAACTGAAGCTTTCTTT
TRBV28	TRBJ2-5	-	-	CASGRIGETQYF	TGTGCCAGCGGACGGATAGGGGAGACCCAGTACTTC
TRBV4-3	TRBJ2-3	-	-	CASSHGTSSTDTQYF	TGCGCCAGCAGCCACGGGACTTCGTCCACAGATACGCAGTATTTT
TRBV6-6	TRBJ1-5	-	-	CASSYSGYSNQPQHF	TGTGCCAGCAGTTACTCGGGTTATAGCAATCAGCCCCAGCATTTT
TRBV9	TRBJ2-2	-	-	CASSVGYGELFF	TGTGCCAGCAGCGTAGGATACGGGGAGCTGTTTTTT
TRBV9	TRBJ2-2	-	-	CASSGSNTGELFF	TGTGCCAGCAGCGGTTCGAACACCGGGGAGCTGTTTTTT
TRBV7-6	TRBJ1-1	few	-	CASSPQISTEAFF	TGTGCCAGCAGCCCCCAGATAAGCACTGAAGCTTTCTTT